This T cell receptor (beta chain) was identified in a study of T cells expressing NK-cell markers. As the method of synthesis, 5'RACE template switching with UMIs yielded TCR beta cDNA. From its re-call of the 5' RACE reads, TCRdb lists each CDR3 protein once, without DNA. The table for this sample gives roughly 430,000 distinct CDR3 sequences. The CDR3 contains 14 residues. V gene TRBV12-3 or TRBV12-4 combines with J gene TRBJ1-2; TCRdb gives TRBD1 as the D gene, but with no DNA this cannot be confirmed. The receptor comes from a woman aged 18 to 75 in good health. The specimen sequenced was blood T cells: a sorted CD56 or NKG2C T cell subset, CD4+ or CD8+ T cells, or bulk PBMC T cells (not recorded which). CDR3 residues: CASSHRGANYGYTF.